This TCR beta chain was observed in a study of blood T cell repertoires in COVID-19. Study-level information: From T cells, B-cell-depleted T cells, or PBMCs came the material, which was cDNA or gDNA.

Sequencing was performed with immunoSEQ multiplex PCR; in TCRdb, only in-frame clones are kept and a portion is missing. The sample contains about 210,000 clones, about 80% of which appear only once. CDR3 length: 14 residues. CDR1 and CDR2 from the germline V gene are SEHNR and FQNEAQ (reference sequence). V was pared by 1 base and J by 8 bases, with 14 bases between. The chain combines TRBV7-9 with TRBJ1-2, with a tentative D call TRBD1 (6 bases). The sample was peripheral blood. This clonotype was obtained from a man in his fifties or sixties with acute or convalescent COVID-19. The CDR3 reads CASSLEQGRIGYTF. In DNA, the CDR3 is TGTGCCAGCAGCTTAGAGCAGGGGCGTATCGGCTACACCTTC.